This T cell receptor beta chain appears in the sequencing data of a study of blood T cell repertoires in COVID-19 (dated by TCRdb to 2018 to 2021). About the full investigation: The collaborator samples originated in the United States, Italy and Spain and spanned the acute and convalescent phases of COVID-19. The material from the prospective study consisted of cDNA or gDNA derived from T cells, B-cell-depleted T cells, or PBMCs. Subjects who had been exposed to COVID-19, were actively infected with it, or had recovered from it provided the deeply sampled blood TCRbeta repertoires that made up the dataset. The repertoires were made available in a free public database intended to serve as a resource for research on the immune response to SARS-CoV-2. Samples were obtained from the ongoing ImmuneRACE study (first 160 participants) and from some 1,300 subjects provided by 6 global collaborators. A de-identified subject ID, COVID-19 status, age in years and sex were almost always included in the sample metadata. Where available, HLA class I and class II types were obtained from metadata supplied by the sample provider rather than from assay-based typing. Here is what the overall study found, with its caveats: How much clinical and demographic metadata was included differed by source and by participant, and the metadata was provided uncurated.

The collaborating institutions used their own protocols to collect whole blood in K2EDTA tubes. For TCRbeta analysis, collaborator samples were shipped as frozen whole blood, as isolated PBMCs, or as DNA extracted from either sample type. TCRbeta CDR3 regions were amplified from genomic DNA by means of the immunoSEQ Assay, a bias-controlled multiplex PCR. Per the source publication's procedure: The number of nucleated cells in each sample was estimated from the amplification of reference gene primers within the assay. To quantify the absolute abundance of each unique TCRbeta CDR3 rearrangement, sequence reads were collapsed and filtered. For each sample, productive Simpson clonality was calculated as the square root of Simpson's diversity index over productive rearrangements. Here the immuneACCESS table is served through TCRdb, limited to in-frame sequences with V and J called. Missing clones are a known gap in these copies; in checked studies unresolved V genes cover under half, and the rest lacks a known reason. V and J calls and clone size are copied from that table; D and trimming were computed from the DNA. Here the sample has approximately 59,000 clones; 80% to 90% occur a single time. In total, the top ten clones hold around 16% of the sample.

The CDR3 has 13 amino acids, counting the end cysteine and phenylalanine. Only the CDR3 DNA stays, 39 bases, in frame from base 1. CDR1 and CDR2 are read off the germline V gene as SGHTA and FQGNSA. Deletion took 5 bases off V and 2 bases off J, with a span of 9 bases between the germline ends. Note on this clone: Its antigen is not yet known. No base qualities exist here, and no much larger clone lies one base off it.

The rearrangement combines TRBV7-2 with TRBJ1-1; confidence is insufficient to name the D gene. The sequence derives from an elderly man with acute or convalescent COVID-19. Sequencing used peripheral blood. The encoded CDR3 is CASSREVNTEAFF. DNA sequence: TGTGCCAGCAGCCGGGAGGTCAACACTGAAGCTTTCTTT.